What follows describes a single TCR beta chain. Its antigen is not identified. Time point noted: week 5, during vaccination. Vaccination comprised doses that each held 300 ug of mutant IDH1 20-mer peptide, plus topical imiquimod. The sample comes from a study of a mutant IDH1 vaccine in newly diagnosed glioma. Study at large: Treated patients, averaging approximately 40 years, were approximately 60% male and approximately 38% female. Earlier treatment was radiotherapy, temozolomide, or both, with most getting both.

The study's findings and limits: No link was apparently found between pseudoprogression and changes in top peripheral T cell clonotypes.

Sequencing used immunoSEQ multiplex PCR; TCRdb keeps in-frame clones, though not all of them. The repertoire holds around 58,000 clones, with approximately 80% as singletons. The clonotype comes from a man aged 25 to 45 with glioma. The material was PBMCs, obtained from a glioma patient whose treatment included an IDH1 peptide vaccine.

Here the CDR3 reads CASSITLSTEAFF. The CDR3 DNA reads as TGTGCCAGTAGTATAACACTGAGTACTGAAGCTTTCTTT. V gene TRBV19 combines with J gene TRBJ1-1, with unresolved D. Germline V lookup: CDR1 LNHDA, CDR2 SQIVND (reference sequence). The V end lost 2 bases, the J end lost 5 bases, and 9 bases lay between the germline ends. The CDR3 is made up of 13 amino acids.